What follows are 22 T cell receptor beta chains derived from one specimen sequenced in a study of neurological immune-mediated disorders. Via MiXCR, TCRdb re-called the 5' RACE reads, giving one row per CDR3 protein. The data show 50,000 or so distinct CDR3 sequences, 16% seen once. The sample was PBMCs. Every receptor here comes from a man aged 55 to 70 in good health.

This clonotype was recorded many times. The gene calls are TRBV29-1 and TRBJ1-2; 9 bases agree with TRBD1. V dropped 6 bases and J dropped 4; count of bases not matched to a gene: 3. The CDR3 consists of 12 residues. Germline CDR1 and CDR2: SQVTM and ANQGSEA. CDR3 DNA: TGCAGCGTCGAGACAGGGGGCTATGGCTACACCTTC. Translated: CSVETGGYGYTF. Combining the CDR3 with reference TRBV29-1 and TRBJ1-2 gives the whole variable domain SAVISQKPSRDICQRGTSLTIQCQVDSQVTMMFWYRQQPGQSLTLIATANQGSEATYESGFVIDKFPISRPNLTFSTLTVSNMSPEDSSIYLCSVETGGYGYTFGSGTRLTVV.

This clonotype showed up many times. This chain connects TRBV10-3 to TRBJ2-2; D is unclear. The CDR3 contains 16 residues. Trimming removed 5 bases from V and 2 bases from J, with 15 bases in between. Germline V gene lookup returns CDR1 ENHRY and CDR2 SYGVKD. In nucleotides, the CDR3 is TGTGCCATCAGTCCCAATCAAGCTAGAAACACCGGGGAGCTGTTTTTT. Amino acids: CAISPNQARNTGELFF.

As for this clonotype: With a much larger clone just one base away, this may be a read error. The gene calls are TRBV3-1 and TRBJ2-1; 10 bases match TRBD2. Germline CDR1 is LGHDT and CDR2 is YNNKEL (reference sequence). The CDR3 has 15 residues. CDR3 DNA: TGTGTCAGCAGCCTGAGCGGGAGGGCCAACAATGAGCAGTTCTTC. Residues: CVSSLSGRANNEQFF.

This clonotype has at least ten counts. The V and J genes are TRBV4-2 and TRBJ2-3; D uncertain. The length of the CDR3 is 15 residues. The germline gives CDR1 LGHNA, CDR2 YNFKEQ. V dropped 1 base and J dropped 3 bases, with 11 bases sitting between them. The CDR3 DNA follows: TGTGCCAGCAGCCAAGTTTTACAGTCGACAGATACGCAGTATTTT. As protein: CASSQVLQSTDTQYF.

This clonotype is a singleton in its sample. With a much larger clone just one base away, this may be a read error. This chain uses TRBV7-6 with TRBJ1-4, with TRBD1 as a possible D gene (6 bases). This CDR3 has 14 amino acids. Germline-derived CDR1 and CDR2 are SGHVS and FNYEAQ. The CDR3 spells CTSSVDSSNEKLFF. The DNA for the CDR3 is TGTACCAGCAGCGTGGACAGCTCTAATGAAAAACTGTTTTTT.

This clonotype was counted many times. The chain couples TRBV20-1 to TRBJ2-4; 7 positions match TRBD2. The germline CDR1 and CDR2 sequences are DFQATT and SNEGSKA (reference sequence). V shed 3 bases and J 4 bases; nucleotides not matched to a gene: 6. The CDR3 runs to 14 residues. The CDR3 protein is CSARGGSTKNIQYF. The CDR3 nucleotides read TGCAGTGCTAGGGGCGGGAGTACAAAAAACATTCAGTACTTC.

The sample holds many counts of this clonotype. The chain couples TRBV9 to TRBJ2-1; D unclear. Per germline, CDR1 SGDLS and CDR2 YYNGEE. The ends were cut back, 5 bases at V and 0 bases at J, with 12 bases in the middle. This CDR3 is 15 amino acids long. CDR3 bases: TGTGCCAGCAGTTGGACCCCCGGCTCCTACAATGAGCAGTTCTTC. It yields the protein CASSWTPGSYNEQFF.

Regarding this clonotype: Just one base apart from a much larger clone, this may be a read error. The J gene is TRBJ2-2, the V gene TRBV27; the match to TRBD2 covers 16 bases. Germline CDR1 and CDR2: MNHEY and SMNVEV (reference sequence). The CDR3 has 21 amino acids. CDR3 amino acids: CASSLSAPGLAGGPYTGEPFF. The CDR3 DNA is TGTGCCAGCAGTTTGTCGGCTCCGGGACTAGCGGGAGGGCCGTACACCGGGGAGCCGTTTTTT.

This clonotype was picked up many times. V gene TRBV7-8 combines with J gene TRBJ2-7, with D unclear. Trimming pared 2 bases from V and 2 bases from J, leaving 13 bases between. This CDR3 region has 15 residues. Germline CDR1 SGHVS, CDR2 FQNEAQ. CDR3 in DNA: TGTGCCAGCAGCTTACTGACGGGCGGAGCCTACGAGCAGTACTTC. Protein: CASSLLTGGAYEQYF.

In this sample, this clonotype turned up many times. The rearrangement links TRBV7-2 to TRBJ1-5, with no clear D. CDR1 and CDR2 from the germline V gene are SGHTA and FQGNSA. With 3 bases removed from V and 5 bases from J, the gap between germline ends came to 8 bases. This CDR3 contains 13 residues. The CDR3 sequence is CASSFSGHQPQHF. The CDR3 bases are TGTGCCAGCAGCTTCAGCGGTCATCAGCCCCAGCATTTT.

This clonotype was recorded at least ten times. The rearrangement links TRBV29-1 to TRBJ2-7; D may match TRBD1 or TRBD2 (6 bases each). V lost 5 bases and J lost 3, with 11 bases in between. This CDR3 is built from 12 residues. CDR1 is SQVTM and CDR2 is ANQGSEA in the germline V gene. In nucleotides, the CDR3 is TGCAGCGTTCAGGGGACTTACTACGAGCAGTACTTC. It is translated as CSVQGTYYEQYF.

A word on this clonotype: The final CDR3 position lacks the conserved phenylalanine or tryptophan, pointing to a likely read error. J is TRBJ2-1 and V is TRBV9; TRBD2 agrees at 7 bases. Per germline, CDR1 SGDLS and CDR2 YYNGEE. This CDR3 is built from 13 residues. Written as DNA, the CDR3 is TGTGCCAGAAGCGCTAGCGGATTCGATGAGCAGTTCCTC. Translation gives CARSASGFDEQFL.

V and J are TRBV5-1 and TRBJ2-7, with 9 positions matching TRBD2. J gave up 4 bases and V 4 bases, and 3 bases lay outside the gene matches. The CDR3 consists of 13 residues. Germline V lookup: CDR1 SGHRS, CDR2 YFSETQ. Here the CDR3 DNA reads TGCGCCAGCAGCCCTCTAGCGGGGTACGAGCAGTACTTC. Its protein is CASSPLAGYEQYF.

This clonotype was observed many times. The chain recombines TRBV5-4 with TRBJ2-5; tentatively, D is TRBD1 (6 bases). CDR3 size: 13 residues. Germline CDR1 and CDR2: SGHNT and YYREEE (reference sequence). The V end was cut by 6 bases, the J end by 5 bases, with 14 bases between. The chain's CDR3 is CASTSGTSETQYF. The CDR3 DNA is TGTGCCAGCACCTCGGGGACATCCGAGACCCAGTACTTC.

This clonotype was counted ten times or more. CDR3 loop: CASSLVRTEAFF. CDR3 nucleotides: TGTGCCAGCAGTTTAGTCCGGACTGAAGCTTTCTTT. The chain carries TRBV28 and TRBJ1-1, with unresolved D. Between the trimmed V and J ends, which lost 2 bases and 5 bases, there was a span of 6 bases. CDR1 and CDR2 (germline): MDHEN, SYDVKM. CDR3 length: 12 residues.

This clonotype was seen at least ten times. The chain joins TRBV20-1 to TRBJ2-7, with D possibly TRBD1 on 6 matching bases. Germline V lookup: CDR1 DFQATT, CDR2 SNEGSKA (reference sequence). The V end was cut by 5 bases, the J end by 1 base, with 12 bases between. This CDR3 contains 13 residues. CDR3 DNA sequence: TGCAGTGCTGGGGGCGCGGGTTCCTACGAGCAGTACTTC. It encodes CSAGGAGSYEQYF.

The V gene is TRBV7-3, the J gene TRBJ2-1, with 7 positions matching TRBD2. Losses at the gene ends were 5 bases for V and 5 bases for J; bases not matched to a gene: 12. The CDR3 contains 16 residues. Germline lookup yields CDR1 SGHTA and CDR2 FQGTGA. The CDR3 DNA follows: TGTGCCAGCAGCCTGATAGCGGGCCCTGCAAACAATGAGCAGTTCTTC. It is translated as CASSLIAGPANNEQFF. The full variable domain, completed using reference TRBV7-3 and TRBJ2-1, is GAGVSQTPSNKVTEKGKYVELRCDPISGHTALYWYRQSLGQGPEFLIYFQGTGAADDSGLPNDRFFAVRPEGSVSTLKIQRTERGDSAVYLCASSLIAGPANNEQFFGPGTRLTVL.

This clonotype was recorded many times. The chain carries TRBV27 and TRBJ2-7; 8 positions match TRBD2. The CDR3 totals 13 residues. The V segment lost 5 bases and the J segment 5 bases; nucleotides outside the gene matches: 5. From germline, CDR1 is MNHEY and CDR2 SMNVEV (reference sequence). CDR3 residues: CASSPTSVHEQYF. CDR3 DNA sequence: TGTGCCAGCAGTCCGACTAGCGTCCACGAGCAGTACTTC.

This clonotype was picked up many times. The chain is built from TRBV7-8 and TRBJ2-5; TRBD2 agrees at 8 bases. The V gene's germline CDR1 is SGHVS and CDR2 FQNEAQ. The CDR3 extends over 15 amino acids. The V segment lost 3 bases and the J segment 1 base; nucleotides outside the gene matches: 4. The CDR3 reads CASSLAAGGQETQYF. The CDR3, as DNA: TGTGCCAGCAGCTTGGCCGCGGGAGGCCAAGAGACCCAGTACTTC.

This clonotype was seen repeatedly, ten times or more. This rearrangement joins TRBV27 to TRBJ1-4; no clear D. The CDR3 extends over 13 amino acids. Germline V gene lookup returns CDR1 MNHEY and CDR2 SMNVEV (reference sequence). The V and J ends lost 8 bases and 8 bases respectively, with 15 bases between them. The CDR3 is CASGNPEREKLFF. Written as DNA, the CDR3 is TGTGCCAGCGGGAACCCCGAACGGGAAAAACTGTTTTTT. The full variable domain, its missing parts supplied by reference TRBV27 and TRBJ1-4, is EAQVTQNPRYLITVTGKKLTVTCSQNMNHEYMSWYRQDPGLGLRQIYYSMNVEVTDKGDVPEGYKVSRKEKRNFPLILESPSPNQTSLYFCASGNPEREKLFFGSGTQLSVL.

This clonotype was picked up many times. V is TRBV4-3 and J is TRBJ2-3; TRBD2 matches at 8 bases. Germline CDR1 reads LGHNA; CDR2 reads YSLEER. Losses at the gene ends were 1 base for V and 0 bases for J; bases not matched to a gene: 6. CDR3 length equals 17 residues. CDR3 amino acids: CASSQGLSGISTDTQYF. In DNA, the CDR3 is TGCGCCAGCAGCCAAGGTCTTAGCGGGATAAGCACAGATACGCAGTATTTT.

This clonotype has ten or more counts. The chain couples TRBV15 to TRBJ1-1; possibly TRBD1 for D (5 bases). Germline V lookup: CDR1 LNHNV, CDR2 YYDKDF (reference sequence). V was cut by 0 bases and J by 5 bases, with 7 bases left in between. This CDR3 is 13 amino acids long. The CDR3 sequence is CATSRDWGTEAFF. The CDR3 nucleotides read TGTGCCACCAGCAGAGATTGGGGGACTGAAGCTTTCTTT.